These T cell receptor beta chains were read from a single sample in a study of T cells after yellow fever vaccination. TCRdb redid the calling of the 5' RACE reads with MiXCR, one entry per CDR3 protein. Counted here are under 600,000 distinct CDR3 sequences, roughly 13% occurring once; the ten biggest clones make up 11% to 15%. Source: PBMCs, taken on the day of the yellow fever booster vaccination. These receptors all stem from a man aged 30 to 39 who received the YFV17D yellow fever vaccine. CDR3s include the opening cysteine and the closing phenylalanine or tryptophan. A D gene is named only where the DNA matches it firmly. A clone size is listed for some rows: how often the clone was seen (once, few, many), or a class if it is expanded.

V gene,D gene,CDR3 length,J gene,clone size,CDR3 DNA,CDR3 protein
TRBV25-1,.,12,TRBJ2-7,few,TGTGCCAGTATGGGACGCTACTACGAGCAGTACTTC,CASMGRYYEQYF
TRBV4-2,TRBD2,14,TRBJ2-3,.,TGTGCCACAAGCAGCGGGAGTGATTCAGATACGCAGTATTTT,CATSSGSDSDTQYF
TRBV4-3,TRBD1,17,TRBJ2-6,.,TGCGCCAGCAGCCAAGACGCAGGGGGCGTGGGGGCCAACGTCCTGACTTTC,CASSQDAGGVGANVLTF
TRBV3-1,.,17,TRBJ2-7,.,TGTGCCAGCAGCCAAGATTGGCGCGGGGCCATATCCTACGAGCAGTACTTC,CASSQDWRGAISYEQYF
TRBV30,.,13,TRBJ1-5,many,TGTGCCTGGTCCGGGGGGTACGGTCAGCCCCAGCATTTT,CAWSGGYGQPQHF
TRBV6-6,.,13,TRBJ2-1,many,TGTGCCAGCAGGGCCTCGGGGTACAATGAGCAGTTCTTC,CASRASGYNEQFF
TRBV29-1,TRBD1,13,TRBJ2-7,few,TGCAGCGTTGCAGGGGGAGCCTCCTACGAGCAGTACTTC,CSVAGGASYEQYF
TRBV12-3/TRBV12-4,TRBD2,15,TRBJ2-7,few,TGTGCCAGCAGTTTAGGGACTAGCGGGAATGGCGAGCAGTACTTC,CASSLGTSGNGEQYF
TRBV5-5,TRBD2,17,TRBJ2-1,.,TGTGCCAGCAGCTTTAGGACTAGCGGGGGCCCTTTCAATGAGCAGTTCTTC,CASSFRTSGGPFNEQFF
TRBV5-1,TRBD2,12,TRBJ2-1,few,TGCGCCAGCAGCCCCGAGGGAGGGAGCAGTCACTTC,CASSPEGGSSHF
TRBV10-3,TRBD1,13,TRBJ2-1,few,TGTGCCATCGGACAGGGAGAAAGCAATGAGCAGTTCTTC,CAIGQGESNEQFF
TRBV29-1,.,12,TRBJ2-7,.,TGCAGCGCTGACGACAGTGACTACGAGCAGTACTTC,CSADDSDYEQYF
TRBV5-1,.,14,TRBJ2-3,many,TGCGCCAGCAGCTTCGAGGGGCGGACAGATACGCAGTATTTT,CASSFEGRTDTQYF
TRBV20-1,.,12,TRBJ2-1,few,TGCAGTGCTCGTCAACCCGAAACGGAGCAGTTCTTC,CSARQPETEQFF
TRBV7-2,.,13,TRBJ2-2,few,TGTGCCAGCAGTCGGGACTCGGGCGGGGAGCTGTTTTTT,CASSRDSGGELFF